One and the same sample provided the 31 T cell receptor beta chains below, sequenced in a study of cytomegalovirus exposure and HLA in healthy donors. The PCR used 60 Vbeta and 13 Jbeta primers. Data came from immunoSEQ multiplex PCR; TCRdb stores just in-frame clones and leaves some out. The table lists approximately 190,000 clones, about nine tenths of them singletons. Sequenced sample: PBMCs. The receptor set was obtained from a boy aged 2 to 10 in good health and CMV-seronegative.

DNA of the CDR3: TGTGCCAGCAGTTACAGGGGTGATGATCAGCCCCAGCATTTT. This encodes CASSYRGDDQPQHF. This chain connects TRBV27 to TRBJ1-5; 7 bases match TRBD1. Losses at the gene ends were 4 bases for V and 5 bases for J; bases not matched to a gene: 5. CDR1 is MNHEY, CDR2 SMNVEV, per germline (reference sequence). The CDR3 is 14 amino acids.

V gene TRBV27 combines with J gene TRBJ2-7; 8 bases match TRBD1. The V segment lost 6 bases and the J segment 2 bases; nucleotides outside the gene matches: 6. The CDR3 consists of 14 residues. Germline-derived CDR1 and CDR2 are MNHEY and SMNVEV (reference sequence). The CDR3 coding sequence is TGTGCCAGCAGCTCGGACAGGGCCCCCTACGAGCAGTACTTC. Translating it yields CASSSDRAPYEQYF.

J is TRBJ1-1 and V is TRBV30; 7 bases match TRBD1. The germline V gene encodes CDR1 GTSNPN and CDR2 SVGIG (reference sequence). CDR3 length equals 12 residues. Unmatched junction bases numbered 4, after V lost 2 bases and J lost 7 bases. The CDR3 DNA reads as TGTGCCTGGAGTAGGGGGCAGCTTGAAGCTTTCTTT. Translation: CAWSRGQLEAFF. The variable domain in full, with the rest retrieved from reference TRBV30 and TRBJ1-1, is SQTIHQWPATLVQPVGSPLSLECTVEGTSNPNLYWYRQAAGRGLQLLFYSVGIGQISSEVPQNLSASRPQDRQFILSSKKLLLSDSGFYLCAWSRGQLEAFFGQGTRLTVV.

V usage is TRBV29-1 and J usage is TRBJ2-7; D is uncertain. The V gene's germline CDR1 is SQVTM and CDR2 ANQGSEA. The CDR3 extends over 17 amino acids. Between the trimmed V and J ends, which lost 4 bases and 2 bases, there was a span of 24 bases. CDR3 sequence: CSVGATLEQARPYEQYF. The CDR3, as DNA: TGCAGCGTTGGTGCAACCCTGGAGCAAGCCCGCCCCTACGAGCAGTACTTC.

The chain combines TRBV6-1 with TRBJ2-1; 7 bases map to TRBD1. Trimming took 1 base from V and 0 from J; bases not matched to a gene: 3. Germline-derived CDR1 and CDR2 are MNHNS and SASEGT. This CDR3 has 16 amino acids. CDR3 loop: CASSEEGQSSYNEQFF. CDR3 in DNA: TGTGCCAGCAGTGAAGAGGGACAGAGCTCCTACAATGAGCAGTTCTTC.

V gene TRBV14 combines with J gene TRBJ2-1, with a weak D call TRBD2 (6 bases). In germline, CDR1 is SGHDN, CDR2 FVKESK. The CDR3 length is 14 residues. V was cut by 3 bases and J by 6 bases, with 12 bases left in between. CDR3 residues: CASSHFGTLNEQFF. DNA for the CDR3: TGTGCCAGCAGCCACTTCGGGACTCTCAATGAGCAGTTCTTC.

The chain employs TRBV18 and TRBJ1-1; 7 nucleotides line up with TRBD1. In germline, CDR1 is KGHSH, CDR2 LQKENI. CDR3 length equals 17 residues. Trimming removed 0 bases from V and 2 bases from J; junction bases left unmatched: 9. This CDR3 is CASSPPGVRGINTEAFF. Written as DNA, the CDR3 is TGTGCCAGCTCACCACCGGGAGTCAGGGGGATAAACACTGAAGCTTTCTTT.

The chain uses TRBV30 and TRBJ1-2; tentative D call: TRBD1 (6 bases). The CDR3 loop spans 13 amino acids. The V end was cut by 7 bases, the J end by 4 bases, with 16 bases between. Germline CDR1 and CDR2: GTSNPN and SVGIG (reference sequence). CDR3 sequence: CAYQTGDSYGYTF. CDR3 sequence (DNA): TGTGCCTACCAGACAGGTGATTCCTATGGCTACACCTTC.

This clone occurred once. V usage is TRBV15 and J usage is TRBJ2-1; D uncertain. V was shortened by 0 bases and J by 6 bases, with 6 bases between the two germline ends. Per germline, CDR1 LNHNV and CDR2 YYDKDF (reference sequence). The CDR3 runs 13 residues. CDR3 loop: CATSRDSVNEQFF. As DNA, the CDR3 is TGTGCCACCAGCAGAGACTCCGTCAATGAGCAGTTCTTC.

This clone was detected once. The chain joins TRBV5-6 to TRBJ1-2; D possibly corresponds to TRBD1 (5 bases). The germline V gene has CDR1 SGHDT and CDR2 YYEEEE. The CDR3 is 13 amino acids. The germline V and J ends were trimmed by 0 bases and 7 bases, with 10 bases remaining between them. CDR3 in DNA: TGTGCCAGCAGCTTGGCCCAGGGATCTGGCTACACCTTC. This translates into CASSLAQGSGYTF.

For the CDR3, the DNA is TGTGCCAGCAGCACGGAGATAACCGGGGAGCTGTTTTTT. Translating gives CASSTEITGELFF. V is TRBV6-5 and J is TRBJ2-2, with D unclear. CDR3 size: 13 residues. V was trimmed by 6 bases and J by 5 bases, leaving 10 bases between them. CDR1 is MNHEY, CDR2 SVGAGI, per germline.

The CDR3 nucleotides read TGTGCCAGCAGCCCCCGTTGGAGGGTTGGCAATCAGCCCCAGCATTTT. Its translation: CASSPRWRVGNQPQHF. This chain uses TRBV27 with TRBJ1-5; D remains unclear. Looked up from germline, CDR1 is MNHEY and CDR2 is SMNVEV (reference sequence). The CDR3 loop spans 16 amino acids. V was shortened by 6 bases and J by 2 bases, with 17 bases between the two germline ends.

The chain is built from TRBV28 and TRBJ1-4, with D hard to call. The V gene lost 2 bases and the J gene lost 8 bases, with 12 bases spanning the gap. Germline V lookup: CDR1 MDHEN, CDR2 SYDVKM. The CDR3 has 14 residues. The CDR3 DNA follows: TGTGCCAGCAGTTTAACCCAGGAGGGCGAAAAACTGTTTTTT. Protein sequence: CASSLTQEGEKLFF.

The J gene is TRBJ1-2, the V gene TRBV7-7; the match to TRBD1 covers 8 bases. The CDR3 sequence is 18 residues long. Germline CDR1 and CDR2: SSHAT and FNYEAQ (reference sequence). Losses at the gene ends were 5 bases for V and 6 bases for J; bases not matched to a gene: 20. CDR3 DNA sequence: TGTGCCAGCAGCCATACCAGGACAGGGTTTATCGACCCCGATGGCTACACCTTC. Its translation is CASSHTRTGFIDPDGYTF.

The chain has TRBV10-2 and TRBJ1-5, with 10 bases identical to TRBD1. Trimming cost V 0 bases and J 4 bases; bases outside gene matches: 6. This CDR3 has 17 residues. Germline V lookup: CDR1 WSHSY, CDR2 SAAADI. DNA for the CDR3: TGCGCCAGCAGTGAGTCATCGGACAGGGGGAGGAATCAGCCCCAGCATTTT. As protein: CASSESSDRGRNQPQHF.

The chain is built from TRBV7-3 and TRBJ2-2; 7 nucleotides align to TRBD1. The germline V gene has CDR1 SGHTA and CDR2 FQGTGA. CDR3 length: 15 residues. V was clipped by 5 bases and J by 1 base; unmatched bases: 4. CDR3 nucleotides: TGTGCCAGCAGCCCGGGACAGCGGAACACCGGGGAGCTGTTTTTT. Translation gives CASSPGQRNTGELFF.

The chain carries TRBV15 and TRBJ2-1, with a possible D match to TRBD2 (5 bases). The CDR3 is 16 amino acids. V lost 5 bases and J 7 bases, leaving 21 bases between the germline ends. From germline, CDR1 is LNHNV and CDR2 YYDKDF (reference sequence). Here the CDR3 reads CATSPEKPEGRNEQFF. CDR3 coding DNA: TGTGCCACCAGCCCAGAAAAGCCAGAGGGAAGGAATGAGCAGTTCTTC.

This clone has more than one count but fewer than ten. The chain is built from TRBV6-1 and TRBJ1-1; D gene unclear. Looked up from germline, CDR1 is MNHNS and CDR2 is SASEGT. The CDR3 has 14 amino acids. V was trimmed by 7 bases and J by 1 base, leaving 13 bases between them. The DNA for the CDR3 is TGTGCCAGCAACAAGGACGGAGGGAACACTGAAGCTTTCTTT. It encodes CASNKDGGNTEAFF.

The CDR3 DNA follows: TGTGCCAGCAGTGATGACCGGGACAGGAGCAGTAACGAGCAGTACTTC. Residues: CASSDDRDRSSNEQYF. J is TRBJ2-7 and V is TRBV25-1; 8 bases map to TRBD1. The CDR3 consists of 16 residues. The trim removed 3 bases at V and 5 bases at J, leaving 12 bases unmatched. Germline CDR1 MGHDK, CDR2 SYGVNS.

This clone has only one observation. This chain joins TRBV30 and TRBJ2-1, with TRBD2 matching 8 bases. V lost 8 bases, J lost 0 bases, and 12 bases stayed unmatched. Germline values: CDR1 GTSNPN, CDR2 SVGIG (reference sequence). This CDR3 contains 16 residues. CDR3 amino acids: CALEGREVSSYNEQFF. CDR3 in DNA: TGTGCCCTCGAGGGGCGGGAGGTTAGCTCCTACAATGAGCAGTTCTTC.

The chain employs TRBV6-1 and TRBJ1-5; weak D call: TRBD1 (6 bases). This CDR3 is built from 15 residues. Trimming removed 6 bases at V and 4 bases at J, with 16 bases between. CDR1 is MNHNS and CDR2 is SASEGT in the germline V gene. CDR3 bases: TGTGCCAGCAGCGATCTAGGGGGGGCGAATCAGCCCCAGCATTTT. This encodes CASSDLGGANQPQHF.

As DNA, the CDR3 is TGTGCCAGCAGTTTCAACAGGGGTAACTATGGCTACACCTTC. As protein: CASSFNRGNYGYTF. The genes are TRBV27 and TRBJ1-2, with 7 positions matching TRBD1. V dropped 3 bases and J dropped 1; count of bases not matched to a gene: 2. From germline, CDR1 is MNHEY and CDR2 SMNVEV (reference sequence). The CDR3 contains 14 residues.

The chain links TRBV4-1 to TRBJ2-7, with 11 positions matching TRBD1. The J segment lost 2 bases and the V segment lost 1 base, leaving 10 bases of the junction unmatched. CDR3 length: 18 amino acids. Germline V gives CDR1 MGHRA, CDR2 YSYEKL. The DNA of the CDR3 is TGCGCCAGCAGCCAAGCTGATTTCGTGGGACAGGGGGCCTACGAGCAGTACTTC. It translates to CASSQADFVGQGAYEQYF.

This chain uses TRBV28 with TRBJ2-1; tentatively, D is TRBD2 (6 bases). In germline, CDR1 is MDHEN, CDR2 SYDVKM. CDR3 size: 13 residues. V was clipped by 3 bases and J by 7 bases, with 10 bases between them. The CDR3 reads CASSLGGWNEQFF. CDR3 DNA sequence: TGTGCCAGCAGTTTGGGGGGATGGAATGAGCAGTTCTTC. The full variable domain, with the rest looked up from reference TRBV28 and TRBJ2-1, is DVKVTQSSRYLVKRTGEKVFLECVQDMDHENMFWYRQDPGLGLRLIYFSYDVKMKEKGDIPEGYSVSREKKERFSLILESASTNQTSMYLCASSLGGWNEQFFGPGTRLTVL.

The CDR3 here is CASSQGDWGHQPYEQYF. The DNA of the CDR3 is TGCGCCAGCAGCCAAGGTGACTGGGGACACCAACCCTACGAGCAGTACTTC. The V call is TRBV4-1, the J call TRBJ2-7, with D possibly matching TRBD1 (6 bases). The CDR3 is 17 residues long. From germline, CDR1 is MGHRA and CDR2 YSYEKL. V was pared by 1 base and J by 2 bases, with 18 bases between.

This chain joins TRBV15 and TRBJ1-5; 7 bases are a match to TRBD1. Germline CDR1 reads LNHNV; CDR2 reads YYDKDF (reference sequence). This CDR3 is built from 16 residues. The junction had 9 bases not matched to a gene; V was cut back by 5 bases and J by 2 bases. CDR3 in amino acids: CATSAGDRVRNQPQHF. For the CDR3, the DNA is TGTGCCACCAGCGCAGGAGACAGGGTTCGCAATCAGCCCCAGCATTTT.

In nucleotides, the CDR3 is TGTGCCAGCAGCCCCGGGACAGGGGGCGGTGAAAAACTGTTTTTT. Translated: CASSPGTGGGEKLFF. The rearrangement joins TRBV7-9 to TRBJ1-4; 12 positions match TRBD1. CDR1 and CDR2 from the germline V gene are SEHNR and FQNEAQ (reference sequence). The CDR3 runs 15 residues. J lost 7 bases, V lost 5 bases, and 5 bases had no gene match.

The chain combines TRBV6-1 with TRBJ1-1; TRBD1 matches 7 bases. J was trimmed by 5 bases and V by 11 bases; bases with no gene match: 5. Germline-derived CDR1 and CDR2 are MNHNS and SASEGT. CDR3 length: 11 residues. CDR3 DNA sequence: TGTGCCGCTAACAGGGGAACTGAAGCTTTCTTT. It is translated as CAANRGTEAFF.

This chain joins TRBV6-6 and TRBJ2-7; tentative D call: TRBD1 (6 bases). This CDR3 is built from 16 residues. V lost 6 bases to trimming and J lost 1 base, with 19 bases between them. Germline loops: CDR1 MNHNY, CDR2 SVGAGI (reference sequence). CDR3 in DNA: TGTGCCAGCAGCCCATTGGGGCACAGGGAATCCTACGAGCAGTACTTC. It encodes CASSPLGHRESYEQYF.

The rearrangement links TRBV2 to TRBJ2-7; maybe TRBD1 (6 bases). Trimming took off 2 bases at V and 5 bases at J, with 10 bases between the two ends. The CDR3 runs to 13 residues. CDR1 SNHLY and CDR2 FYNNEI come from the germline V gene. CDR3 protein: CASSEMGAHEQYF. The CDR3 nucleotides read TGTGCCAGCAGTGAAATGGGGGCACACGAGCAGTACTTC.

This chain links TRBV28 with TRBJ1-4, with D possibly being TRBD1 (5 bases). The V gene's germline CDR1 is MDHEN and CDR2 SYDVKM. The CDR3 runs 14 residues. V shed 2 bases and J shed 7 bases, with 11 bases lying between them. The CDR3 loop reads CASSLPGTGEKLFF. The CDR3 DNA follows: TGTGCCAGCAGTTTACCCGGGACTGGTGAAAAACTGTTTTTT.